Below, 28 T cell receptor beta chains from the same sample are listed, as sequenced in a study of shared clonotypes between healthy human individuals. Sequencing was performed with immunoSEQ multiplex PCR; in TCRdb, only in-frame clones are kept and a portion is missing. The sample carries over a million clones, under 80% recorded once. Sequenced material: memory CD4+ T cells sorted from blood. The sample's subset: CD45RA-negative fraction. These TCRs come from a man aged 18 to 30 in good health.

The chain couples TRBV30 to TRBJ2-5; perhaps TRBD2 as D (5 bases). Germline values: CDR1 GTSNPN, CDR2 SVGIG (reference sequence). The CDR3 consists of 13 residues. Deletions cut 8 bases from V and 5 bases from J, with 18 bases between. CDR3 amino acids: CALGGPGGETQYF. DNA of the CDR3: TGTGCCCTGGGTGGTCCCGGCGGGGAGACCCAGTACTTC.

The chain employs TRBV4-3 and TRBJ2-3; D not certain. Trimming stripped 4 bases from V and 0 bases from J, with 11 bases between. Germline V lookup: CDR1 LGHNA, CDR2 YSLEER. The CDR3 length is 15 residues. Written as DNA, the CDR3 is TGCGCCAGCAGCCTTAGCTGGGAAAGCACAGATACGCAGTATTTT. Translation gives CASSLSWESTDTQYF.

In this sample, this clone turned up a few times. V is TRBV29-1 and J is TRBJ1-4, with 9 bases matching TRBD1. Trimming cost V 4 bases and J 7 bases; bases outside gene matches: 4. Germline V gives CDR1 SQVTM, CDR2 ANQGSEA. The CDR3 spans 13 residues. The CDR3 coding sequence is TGCAGCGTTGGGGACAGGGTGGGTGAAAAACTGTTTTTT. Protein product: CSVGDRVGEKLFF.

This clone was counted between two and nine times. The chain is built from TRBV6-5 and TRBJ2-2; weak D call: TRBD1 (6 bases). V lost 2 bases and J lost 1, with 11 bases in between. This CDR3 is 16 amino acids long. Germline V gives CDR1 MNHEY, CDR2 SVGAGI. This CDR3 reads CASSYLKTGNTGELFF. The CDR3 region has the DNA TGTGCCAGCAGTTACCTTAAGACAGGGAACACCGGGGAGCTGTTTTTT.

CDR3 bases: TGTGCCAGCAGTTGGACAGGGGTAGGGGAAAAACTGTTTTTT. As protein: CASSWTGVGEKLFF. V and J are TRBV2 and TRBJ1-4; 9 nucleotides match TRBD1. Trimming at V came to 5 bases and at J to 8 bases, leaving 6 bases not matched to a gene. This CDR3 region has 14 residues. The germline V gene has CDR1 SNHLY and CDR2 FYNNEI.

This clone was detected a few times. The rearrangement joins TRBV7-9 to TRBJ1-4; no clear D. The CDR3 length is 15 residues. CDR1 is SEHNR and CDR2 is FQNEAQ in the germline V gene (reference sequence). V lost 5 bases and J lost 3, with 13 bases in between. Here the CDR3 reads CASSLIGGANEKLFF. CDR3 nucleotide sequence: TGTGCCAGCAGCCTGATTGGTGGGGCTAATGAAAAACTGTTTTTT. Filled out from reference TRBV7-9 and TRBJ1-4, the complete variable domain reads DTGVSQNPRHKITKRGQNVTFRCDPISEHNRLYWYRQTLGQGPEFLTYFQNEAQLEKSRLLSDRFSAERPKGSFSTLEIQRTEQGDSAMYLCASSLIGGANEKLFFGSGTQLSVL.

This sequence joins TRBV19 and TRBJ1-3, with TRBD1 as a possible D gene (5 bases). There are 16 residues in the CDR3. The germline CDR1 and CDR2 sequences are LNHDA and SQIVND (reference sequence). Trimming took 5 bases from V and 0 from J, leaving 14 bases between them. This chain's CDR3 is CASSVNPGPSGNTIYF. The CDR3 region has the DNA TGTGCCAGTAGTGTCAATCCGGGGCCCTCTGGAAACACCATATATTTT.

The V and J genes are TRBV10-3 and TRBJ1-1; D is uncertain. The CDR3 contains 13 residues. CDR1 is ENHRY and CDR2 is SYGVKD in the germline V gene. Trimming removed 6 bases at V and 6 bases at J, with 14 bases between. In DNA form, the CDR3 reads TGTGCCATCAGCGTCCGGGGTGTTGCTGAAGCTTTCTTT. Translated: CAISVRGVAEAFF.

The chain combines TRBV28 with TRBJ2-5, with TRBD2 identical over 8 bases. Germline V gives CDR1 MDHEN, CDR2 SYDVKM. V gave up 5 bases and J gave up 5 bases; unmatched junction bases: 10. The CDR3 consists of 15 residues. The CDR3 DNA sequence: TGTGCCAGCAGTGGATCCTTAGCGGGACTGGAGACCCAGTACTTC. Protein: CASSGSLAGLETQYF.

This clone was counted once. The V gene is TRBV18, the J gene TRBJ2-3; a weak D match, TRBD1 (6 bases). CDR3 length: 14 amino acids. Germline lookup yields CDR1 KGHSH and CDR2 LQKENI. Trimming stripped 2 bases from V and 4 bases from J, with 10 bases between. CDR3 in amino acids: CASSPSTGPDTQYF. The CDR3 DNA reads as TGTGCCAGCTCACCAAGCACAGGGCCAGATACGCAGTATTTT. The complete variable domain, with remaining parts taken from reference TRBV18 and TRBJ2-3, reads NAGVMQNPRHLVRRRGQEARLRCSPMKGHSHVYWYRQLPEEGLKFMVYLQKENIIDESGMPKERFSAEFPKEGPSILRIQQVVRGDSAAYFCASSPSTGPDTQYFGPGTRLTVL.

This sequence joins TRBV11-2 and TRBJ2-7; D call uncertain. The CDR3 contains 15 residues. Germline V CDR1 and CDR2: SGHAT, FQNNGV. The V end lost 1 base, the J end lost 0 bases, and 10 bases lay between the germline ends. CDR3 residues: CASSLARVSSYEQYF. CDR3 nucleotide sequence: TGTGCCAGCAGCTTAGCAAGGGTTTCCTCCTACGAGCAGTACTTC.

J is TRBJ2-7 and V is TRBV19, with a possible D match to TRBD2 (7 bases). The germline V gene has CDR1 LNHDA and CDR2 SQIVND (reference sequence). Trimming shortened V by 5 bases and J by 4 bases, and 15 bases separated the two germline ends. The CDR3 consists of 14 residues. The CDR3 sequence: CASSPRGAGYEQYF. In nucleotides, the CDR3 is TGTGCCAGTAGTCCCCGGGGGGCAGGGTACGAGCAGTACTTC. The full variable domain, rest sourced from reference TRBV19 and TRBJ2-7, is DGGITQSPKYLFRKEGQNVTLSCEQNLNHDAMYWYRQDPGQGLRLIYYSQIVNDFQKGDIAEGYSVSREKKESFPLTVTSAQKNPTAFYLCASSPRGAGYEQYFGPGTRLTVT.

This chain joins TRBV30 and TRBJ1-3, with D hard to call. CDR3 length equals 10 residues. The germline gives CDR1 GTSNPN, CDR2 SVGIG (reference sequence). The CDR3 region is CGLGGNTIYF. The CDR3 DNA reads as TGTGGTCTGGGGGGAAACACCATATATTTT.

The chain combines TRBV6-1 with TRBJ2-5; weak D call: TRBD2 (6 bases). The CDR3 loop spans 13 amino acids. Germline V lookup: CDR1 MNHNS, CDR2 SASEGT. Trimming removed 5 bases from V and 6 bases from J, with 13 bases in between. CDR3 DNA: TGTGCCAGCAGTCTGGAGGGTGGGCAGACCCAGTACTTC. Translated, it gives CASSLEGGQTQYF.

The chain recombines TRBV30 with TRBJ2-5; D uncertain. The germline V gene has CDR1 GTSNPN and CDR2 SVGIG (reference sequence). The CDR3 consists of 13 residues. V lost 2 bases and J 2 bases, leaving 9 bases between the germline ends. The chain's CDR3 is CAWSKEKQETQYF. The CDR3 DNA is TGTGCCTGGAGTAAGGAGAAACAAGAGACCCAGTACTTC.

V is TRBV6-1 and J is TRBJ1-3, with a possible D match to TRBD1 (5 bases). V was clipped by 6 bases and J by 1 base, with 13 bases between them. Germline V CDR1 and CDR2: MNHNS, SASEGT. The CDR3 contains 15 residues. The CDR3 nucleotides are TGTGCCAGCAGGCGGGACGGGAGTTCTGGAAACACCATATATTTT. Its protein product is CASRRDGSSGNTIYF.

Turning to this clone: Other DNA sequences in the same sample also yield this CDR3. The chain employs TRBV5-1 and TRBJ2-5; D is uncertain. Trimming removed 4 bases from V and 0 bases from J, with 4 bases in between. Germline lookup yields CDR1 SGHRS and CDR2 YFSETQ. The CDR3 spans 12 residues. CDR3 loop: CASSPNQETQYF. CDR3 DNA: TGCGCCAGCAGCCCTAACCAAGAGACCCAGTACTTC.

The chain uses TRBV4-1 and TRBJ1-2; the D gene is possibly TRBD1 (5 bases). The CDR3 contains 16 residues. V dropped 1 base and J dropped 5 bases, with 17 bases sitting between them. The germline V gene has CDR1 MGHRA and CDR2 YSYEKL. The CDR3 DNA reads TGCGCCAGCAGCCAAGTCCCGGGCGGGGGGATATATGGCTACACCTTC. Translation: CASSQVPGGGIYGYTF.

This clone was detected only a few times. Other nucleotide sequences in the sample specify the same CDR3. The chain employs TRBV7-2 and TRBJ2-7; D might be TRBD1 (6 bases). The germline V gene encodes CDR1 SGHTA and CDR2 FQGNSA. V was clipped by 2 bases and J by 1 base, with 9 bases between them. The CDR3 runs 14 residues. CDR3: CASSLNRVSYEQYF. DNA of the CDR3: TGTGCCAGCAGCTTAAACAGGGTTTCCTACGAGCAGTACTTC.

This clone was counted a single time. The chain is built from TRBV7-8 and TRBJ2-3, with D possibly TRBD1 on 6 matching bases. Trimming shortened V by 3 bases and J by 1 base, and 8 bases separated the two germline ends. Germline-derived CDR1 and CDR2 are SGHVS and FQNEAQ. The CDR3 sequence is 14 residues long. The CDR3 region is CASSLGHRTDTQYF. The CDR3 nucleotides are TGTGCCAGCAGCTTGGGACACCGCACAGATACGCAGTATTTT.

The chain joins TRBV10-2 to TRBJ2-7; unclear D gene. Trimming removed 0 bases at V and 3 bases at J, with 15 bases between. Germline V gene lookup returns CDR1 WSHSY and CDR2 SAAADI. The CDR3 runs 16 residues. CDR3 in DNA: TGCGCCAGCAGTGAGTCATGGCCGAGTCTGGGCTACGAGCAGTACTTC. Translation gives CASSESWPSLGYEQYF.

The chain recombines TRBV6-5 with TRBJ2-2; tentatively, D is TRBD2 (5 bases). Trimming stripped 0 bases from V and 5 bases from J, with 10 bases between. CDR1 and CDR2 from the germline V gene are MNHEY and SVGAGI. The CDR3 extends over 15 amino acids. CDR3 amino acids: CASSYSWRNTGELFF. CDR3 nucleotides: TGTGCCAGCAGTTACTCGTGGAGGAATACCGGGGAGCTGTTTTTT.

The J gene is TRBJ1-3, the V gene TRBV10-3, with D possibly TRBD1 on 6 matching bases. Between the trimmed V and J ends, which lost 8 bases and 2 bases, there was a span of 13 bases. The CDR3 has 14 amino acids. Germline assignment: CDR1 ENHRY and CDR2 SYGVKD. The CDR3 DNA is TGTGCCATCGAGAGAGGGGGGACTGGAAACACCATATATTTT. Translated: CAIERGGTGNTIYF.

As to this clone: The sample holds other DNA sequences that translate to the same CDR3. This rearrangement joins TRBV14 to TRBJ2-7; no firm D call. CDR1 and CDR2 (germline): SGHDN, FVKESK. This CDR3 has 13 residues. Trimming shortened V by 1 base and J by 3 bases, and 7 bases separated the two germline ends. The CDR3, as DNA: TGTGCCAGCAGCCAAGTTCCCGGCTACGAGCAGTACTTC. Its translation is CASSQVPGYEQYF.

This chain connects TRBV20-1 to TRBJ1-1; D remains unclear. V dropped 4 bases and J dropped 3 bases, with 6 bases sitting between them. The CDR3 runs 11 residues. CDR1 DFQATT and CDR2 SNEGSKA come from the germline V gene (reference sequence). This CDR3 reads CSAIPYTEAFF. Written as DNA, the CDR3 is TGCAGTGCTATCCCGTACACTGAAGCTTTCTTT.

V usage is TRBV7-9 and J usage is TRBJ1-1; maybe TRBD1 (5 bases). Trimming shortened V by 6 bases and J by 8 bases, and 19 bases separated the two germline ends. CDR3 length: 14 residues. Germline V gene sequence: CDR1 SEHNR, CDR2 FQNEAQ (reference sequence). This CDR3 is CASRAKGQIGEAFF. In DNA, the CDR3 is TGTGCCAGCAGAGCAAAGGGGCAGATCGGGGAAGCTTTCTTT.

CDR3 coding DNA: TGTGCCAGCAGGGACGACAGGGAGCGTGACTATGGCTACACCTTC. Residues: CASRDDRERDYGYTF. The chain uses TRBV6-6 and TRBJ1-2, with 7 bases identical to TRBD1. Trimming removed 6 bases from V and 3 bases from J; junction bases left unmatched: 10. This CDR3 region has 15 residues. The V gene's germline CDR1 is MNHNY and CDR2 SVGAGI (reference sequence).

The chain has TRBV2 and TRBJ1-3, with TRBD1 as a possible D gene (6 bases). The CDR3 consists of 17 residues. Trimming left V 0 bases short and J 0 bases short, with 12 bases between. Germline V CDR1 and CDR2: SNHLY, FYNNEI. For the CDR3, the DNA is TGTGCCAGCAGTGAAGCCTGGGGGCAGAGCTCTGGAAACACCATATATTTT. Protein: CASSEAWGQSSGNTIYF.